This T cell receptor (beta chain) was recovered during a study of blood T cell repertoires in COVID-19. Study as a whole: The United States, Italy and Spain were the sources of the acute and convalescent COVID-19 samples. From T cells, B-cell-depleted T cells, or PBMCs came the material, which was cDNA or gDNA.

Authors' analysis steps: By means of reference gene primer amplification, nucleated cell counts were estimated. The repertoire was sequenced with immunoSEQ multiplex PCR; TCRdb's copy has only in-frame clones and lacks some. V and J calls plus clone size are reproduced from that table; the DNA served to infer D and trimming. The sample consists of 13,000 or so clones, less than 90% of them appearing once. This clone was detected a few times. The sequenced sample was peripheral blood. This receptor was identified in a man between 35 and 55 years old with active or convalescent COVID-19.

The CDR3 spells CASSPGTGAIYGYTF. The CDR3 nucleotides are TGCGCCAGCAGCCCTGGGACAGGGGCCATCTATGGCTACACCTTC. The V gene is TRBV4-3, the J gene TRBJ1-2; 10 bases map to TRBD1. Germline V gene lookup returns CDR1 LGHNA and CDR2 YSLEER. The CDR3 covers 15 residues. V lost 4 bases, J lost 4 bases, and 6 bases stayed unmatched.